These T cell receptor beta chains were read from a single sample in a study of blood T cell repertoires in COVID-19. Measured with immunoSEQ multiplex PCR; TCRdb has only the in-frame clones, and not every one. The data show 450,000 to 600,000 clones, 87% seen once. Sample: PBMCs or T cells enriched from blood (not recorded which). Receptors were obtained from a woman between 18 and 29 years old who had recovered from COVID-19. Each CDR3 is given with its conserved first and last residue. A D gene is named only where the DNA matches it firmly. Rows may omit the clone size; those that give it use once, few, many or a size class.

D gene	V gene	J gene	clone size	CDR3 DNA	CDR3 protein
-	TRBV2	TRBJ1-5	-	TGTGCCAGCAGTGTAAGTTTGGGGGGACAGCCCCAGCATTTT	CASSVSLGGQPQHF
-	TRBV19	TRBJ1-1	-	TGTGCCAGTAGTGTTTCCTTAGGGGGTCGGGAAACGAACACTGAAGCTTTCTTT	CASSVSLGGRETNTEAFF
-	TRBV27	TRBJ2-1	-	TGTGCCAGCAGTCACTCTCCTGGCAATGAGCAGTTCTTC	CASSHSPGNEQFF
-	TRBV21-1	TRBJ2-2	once	TGTGCCTCCTGCCCCGGGGGGGAGCTGTTTTTT	CASCPGGELFF
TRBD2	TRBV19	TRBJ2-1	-	TGTGCCAGTACCCCAGGACTAGCGGGGGGGAATGAGCAGTTCTTC	CASTPGLAGGNEQFF
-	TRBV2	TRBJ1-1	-	TGTGCCAGCAGTGTAACAGTCGGAGGTGAAGCTTTCTTT	CASSVTVGGEAFF
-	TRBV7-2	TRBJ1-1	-	TGTGCCAGCAGCTTAAGACTCACTGAAGCTTTCTTT	CASSLRLTEAFF
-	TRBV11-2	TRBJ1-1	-	TGTGCCAGCAGTTACAGGTGGGGTACTGAAGCTTTCTTT	CASSYRWGTEAFF
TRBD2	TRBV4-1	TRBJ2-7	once	TGCGCCAGCAGCCAAGATACGGTGACCGGGACTAGGTGGGAGCAGTACTTC	CASSQDTVTGTRWEQYF
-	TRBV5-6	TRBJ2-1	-	TGTGCCAGCAGCTTGGCAGGGGTTAGTGGGCATGAGCAGTTCTTC	CASSLAGVSGHEQFF
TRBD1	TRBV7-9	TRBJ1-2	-	TGTGCCAGCAGCTTAGAGAGGACAGGGGGCTATGGCTACACCTTC	CASSLERTGGYGYTF
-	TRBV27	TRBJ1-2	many	TGTGCCAGCAGTGACCGGGACAACGCCGAGGGCTATGGCTACACCTTC	CASSDRDNAEGYGYTF
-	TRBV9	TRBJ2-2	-	TGTGCCAGCAGCGTAGCGGGGGCGAACACCGGGGAGCTGTTTTTT	CASSVAGANTGELFF
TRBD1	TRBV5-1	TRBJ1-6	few	TGCGCCAGCCGCCTAAATCCGGGACAGAATAATTCACCCCTCCACTTT	CASRLNPGQNNSPLHF
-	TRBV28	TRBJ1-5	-	TGTGCCAGCAGTTTAGAGGTCCCAAATCAGCCCCAGCATTTT	CASSLEVPNQPQHF
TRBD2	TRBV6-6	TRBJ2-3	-	TGTGCCAGCAGACATAGCGGGAACACAGATACGCAGTATTTT	CASRHSGNTDTQYF
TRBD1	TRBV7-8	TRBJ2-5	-	TGTGCCAGCACCCGGGCCAGGGGGGAGACCCAGTACTTC	CASTRARGETQYF
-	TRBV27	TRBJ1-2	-	TGTGCCAGCAGTTTATCCGTTCGGGGGGATGGCTACACCTTC	CASSLSVRGDGYTF
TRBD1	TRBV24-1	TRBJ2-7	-	TGTGCCACCAGCCACCGGGACAGGGCTTCCGAGCAGTACTTC	CATSHRDRASEQYF
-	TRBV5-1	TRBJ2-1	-	TGCGCCAGCAGCTTGGCGCCCCCGCGACAGGTCGACAGCTCCTACAATGAGCAGTTCTTC	CASSLAPPRQVDSSYNEQFF
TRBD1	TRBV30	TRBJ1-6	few	TGTGCCTGGAATCGGGACAGGTTGGATTCACCCCTCCACTTT	CAWNRDRLDSPLHF
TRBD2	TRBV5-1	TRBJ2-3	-	TGCGCCAGCAGCGAACTAGCGGGGGGGGACACAGATACGCAGTATTTT	CASSELAGGDTDTQYF